Reported below is one T cell receptor beta chain. Its antigen is currently unknown. Sorting was done in triplicate for each CD8+ T cell subset (about 330,000 cells each). Germline assignment: CDR1 SGHRS and CDR2 YFSETQ. CDR3 length equals 16 residues. This entry is derived from a study of CXCR3-negative and CXCR3-positive naive CD8 T cells. Study observations and caveats: TRBV-TRBJ usage matched between naive CXCR3-negative and CXCR3-positive cells but not between memory cells. Greater hydrophobicity was found in TRB CDR3s of CXCR3-positive naive cells than of CXCR3-negative naive cells. High diversity, comparable across both naive subsets, contrasted with much lower diversity in memory CD8+ cells.

Libraries of TRB cDNA were made by 5' RACE and carried UMIs. TCRdb re-called the 5' RACE reads; one entry per CDR3 protein, DNA not given. The listing contains 6,000 to 8,500 distinct CDR3 sequences. The source material was naive CXCR3- CD8+ T cells from blood. Specified subset: CD45RO-CCR7+CD27+CD95- naive CD8+ T cells lacking CXCR3 (TNR3-). The receptor comes from a human donor in good health. Some clones in this sample may be carry-over from other donors' samples. This sequence joins TRBV5-1 and TRBJ2-7. This chain's CDR3 is CASSLDATLYTPEQYF.